The subject of this entry is one TCR beta chain. In this sample, this clone turned up a few times. The clone's antigen remains unknown. Base qualities were left out, and no much larger clone turns up one base away. The CDR3 runs 14 residues from the cysteine to the phenylalanine. The kept DNA is CDR3 alone, 42 bases in frame from the first base. The CDR1 and CDR2 encoded by the germline V gene (reference sequence) are SEHNR and FQNEAQ. V is cut by 3 bases and J by 0 bases, and the space between the germline ends is 8 bases. The immunoSEQ assay at survey resolution was used to sequence TCRbeta rearrangements from genomic DNA. On the study's bioinformatics: In the TCR sequencing data, the lowest productive clonotype frequency that could be detected was 2.59 x 10-5. Only productive TCRbeta rearrangements, defined as complete and in-frame sequences, were included in the analyses. Simpson clonality, calculated in the immunoSEQ Analyzer version 3.0, was used as the measure of sample clonality. Based on frequency, clones were grouped as very rare, small, medium, large (1-20%) or hyperexpanded (>20%). Generation probabilities were estimated with OLGA 1.2.3, V-gene circos plots were made with VDJtools, specificities were searched in VDJdb, and CDR3 motifs were identified with GLIPH. TCRdb mirrors the immuneACCESS table, restricted to in-frame sequences. Some clones are absent from its copies; in checked studies, under half trace to an unresolved V gene, and the reason for the others is unknown. V and J calls and clone size are those listed in that table; D and trimming were worked out from the DNA. In all, the sample holds around 33,000 clones, and roughly three quarters of those were seen once. Together, the top ten hold around 1.9% of the sample.

This sample is drawn from a study of STAT5B mutations in CD4+ large granular lymphocyte leukemia (dated by TCRdb to between 2020 and 2023). About the full investigation: Among the healthy controls, the CDR3 'QG' motif was associated with a particular HLA allele. Flow cytometry performed on FACSCanto II or FACSVerse showed that the purified fractions had more than 95% purity among lymphocytes. The study compared the TCRbeta repertoires of patients with CD4+ T-cell large granular lymphocyte leukemia against those of healthy blood donors.

Buffy coats from 35 to 45 blood donors, supplied by the Finnish Red Cross blood service, were used as healthy controls. All TCR-sequenced material derived from peripheral blood: patient blood samples and healthy donor buffy coats. Peripheral blood mononuclear cells were isolated by Ficoll-Hypaque gradient centrifugation. For the healthy controls, CD4+ cells were obtained from buffy coats by magnetic purification. The Gentra Puregene Cell and Tissue kit was used for genomic DNA extraction, and quantification was performed on a Qubit 2.0 fluorometer. What the authors observed across the whole study: Data were not HLA-matched; higher clonality in CD4+ versus CD8+ T-LGLL could reflect the relatively small sample size. TRBV06-family usage was enriched among the top patient clones (8/27) compared with healthy controls (2/35). Compared with healthy CD4+ repertoires, CD4-sorted patient repertoires appeared more clonal, and this difference remained even after the putative leukemic clones were removed. Each patient's main leukemic clonotypes were private, but about a quarter of these clonotypes showed up at low frequency in the non-leukemic repertoires of other patients.

The V and J segments used are TRBV7-9 and TRBJ1-2; TRBD1 might be the D gene, on 6 matching bases. The clonotype originates from a human donor in good health. Sequenced input: CD4+ T cells from blood buffy coats. CDR3 protein: CASSFGTSNYGYTF. The DNA is as follows: TGTGCCAGCAGCTTCGGGACATCTAACTATGGCTACACCTTC.